The rows below give T cell receptor beta chains drawn from one sample of a study of blood T cell repertoires in COVID-19. Method: immunoSEQ multiplex PCR; TCRdb's copy keeps in-frame clones and lacks some. The table shows some 48,000 clones, with just over 85% occurring only once. The sequencing sample was made of peripheral blood. The origin of the receptors is a woman older than 75 with acute or convalescent COVID-19. Both conserved end residues are part of each CDR3.

J gene | V gene | CDR3 length | CDR3 protein
TRBJ1-2 | TRBV4-2 | 15 | CASSQGDRGRGGYTF
TRBJ1-3 | TRBV28 | 16 | CASSLLRQGERNTIYF
TRBJ2-1 | TRBV19 | 18 | CASSIRGARAGVYNEQFF
TRBJ2-3 | TRBV11-2 | 11 | CASSFGDTQYF
TRBJ2-3 | TRBV7-2 | 14 | CASRVGGASDTQYF
TRBJ1-3 | TRBV5-1 | 14 | CASSSEIGGNTIYF
TRBJ2-5 | TRBV5-6 | 16 | CASSYSTRMEHVSQYF
TRBJ2-1 | TRBV7-2 | 16 | CASSQGTGRSYNEQFF
TRBJ2-1 | TRBV2 | 13 | CASKRDSGNEQFF
TRBJ1-3 | TRBV3-1/TRBV3-2 | 16 | CASSPDTGGSGNTIYF
TRBJ1-2 | TRBV28 | 15 | CASTTSSRGAGGYTF
TRBJ2-2 | TRBV5-1 | 14 | CASSLGQYTGELFF
TRBJ2-3 | TRBV5-4 | 15 | CASSLPGQGTDTQYF
TRBJ2-1 | TRBV9 | 16 | CASSVDARTVGDEQFF
TRBJ1-5 | TRBV12-3/TRBV12-4 | 13 | CASRAGLNQPQHF
TRBJ1-6 | TRBV3-1/TRBV3-2 | 15 | CASSQGTGGNSPLHF
TRBJ1-1 | TRBV2 | 16 | CASRSRGRGRSTEAFF
TRBJ1-5 | TRBV5-6 | 15 | CASSLRGGFGQPQHF
TRBJ1-4 | TRBV10-2 | 16 | CASRKGQGASEEKLFF
TRBJ2-5 | TRBV30 | 13 | CAWSVQRWETQYF
TRBJ2-2 | TRBV7-9 | 14 | CASSGRLLTGELFF
TRBJ1-1 | TRBV9 | 17 | CASSVPPGGQGGTEAFF
TRBJ1-2 | TRBV9 | 13 | CASSVDQGRGYTF
TRBJ2-7 | TRBV10-3 | 13 | CAILDQGVHEQYF
TRBJ1-1 | TRBV6-5 | 14 | CASSSEGGNTEAFF
TRBJ1-4 | TRBV5-5 | 14 | CASSRDSGNEKLFF
TRBJ1-2 | TRBV5-6 | 14 | CASSFFKGNYGYTF
TRBJ2-2 | TRBV6-5 | 15 | CASSYGTERTGELFF
TRBJ2-1 | TRBV19 | 14 | CASRWGQGPNEQFF
TRBJ1-6 | TRBV21-1 | 23 | CASSQRGLVRDREGVDYNSPLHF
TRBJ2-6 | TRBV28 | 14 | CASRGGSGANVLTF
TRBJ1-4 | TRBV5-5 | 15 | CASSETAATNEKLFF
TRBJ2-3 | TRBV6-6 | 14 | CASSYSRSRDTQYF
TRBJ2-7 | TRBV18 | 16 | CASSPGGQAAVYEQYF
TRBJ1-6 | TRBV2 | 15 | CASSGRDSYNSPLHF
TRBJ1-1 | TRBV7-9 | 15 | CASSPRQGASTEAFF
TRBJ1-6 | TRBV6-1 | 14 | CASSEAWGHSPLHF
TRBJ1-4 | TRBV11-3 | 17 | CASSPDGRGPLNEKLFF
TRBJ2-3 | TRBV2 | 15 | CASSDDGGAGDTQYF
TRBJ2-7 | TRBV3-1/TRBV3-2 | 15 | CASSHGAGTGYEQYF
TRBJ1-1 | TRBV7-9 | 14 | CASSLTGGHTEAFF
TRBJ1-2 | TRBV15 | 15 | CATSRGPAGDYGYTF
TRBJ1-3 | TRBV7-8 | 18 | CASSLASGHLSSGNTIYF
TRBJ2-7 | TRBV23-1 | 15 | CASSHWDCSSYEQYF
TRBJ1-4 | TRBV5-1 | 15 | CASSPGQGGREKLFF
TRBJ1-2 | TRBV2 | 13 | CASRDQGFDGYTF
TRBJ2-3 | TRBV6-5 | 14 | CATSSGGGTDTQYF
TRBJ2-2 | TRBV23-1 | 18 | CASSQSSGGQKNTGELFF
TRBJ1-2 | TRBV7-2 | 15 | CASSLVDETPRSYTF